In its sample, the clone carrying this TCR beta chain was seen once. Its matching antigen is unknown. The data are from a study of CD8+ T cells in alopecia areata. Study context: Among treated patients, oral tofacitinib was administered at 5 to 10 mg twice daily.

The germline V gene has CDR1 MNHEY and CDR2 SMNVEV (reference sequence). The CDR3 spans 14 residues. J lost 3 bases, V lost 4 bases, and 3 bases had no gene match. RNA extraction was followed by reverse transcription into cDNA, which acted as the sequencing template. Sequenced by immunoSEQ multiplex PCR; TCRdb stores in-frame clones only, minus some. Of about 120,000 clones listed, 49% were seen once; the top ten hold around a sixth. Notes on the study in general: Higher clonality was seen in lesional scalp than in normal scalp, especially in alopecia totalis/universalis. Compared with mice, patients displayed less clear TCR sharing, possibly for HLA-related reasons.

This sequence joins TRBV27 and TRBJ2-7, with 10 bases identical to TRBD2. The TCR was taken from a human donor with alopecia areata. Sequencing was performed on CD8+ T cells sorted from blood, taken at week 0. In DNA form, the CDR3 reads TGTGCCAGCAGTTCTAGCGGGGGTGGCTACGAGCAGTACTTC. Its protein is CASSSSGGGYEQYF.